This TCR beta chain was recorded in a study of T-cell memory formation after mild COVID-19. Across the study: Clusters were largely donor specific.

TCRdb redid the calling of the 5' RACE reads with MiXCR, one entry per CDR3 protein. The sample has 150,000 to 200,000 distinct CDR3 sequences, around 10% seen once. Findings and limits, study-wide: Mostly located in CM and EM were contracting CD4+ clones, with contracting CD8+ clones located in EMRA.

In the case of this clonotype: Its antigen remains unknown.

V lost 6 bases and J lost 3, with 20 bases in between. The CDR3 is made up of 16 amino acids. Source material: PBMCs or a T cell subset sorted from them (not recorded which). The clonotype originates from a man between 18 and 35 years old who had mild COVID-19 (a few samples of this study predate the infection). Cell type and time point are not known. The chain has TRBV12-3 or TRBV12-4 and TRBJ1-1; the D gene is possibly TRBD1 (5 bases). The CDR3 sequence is CASSSHGTARDTEAFF. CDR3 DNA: TGTGCCAGCAGCTCCCATGGGACGGCTAGGGACACTGAAGCTTTCTTT.